The 22 T cell receptor beta chains presented below share a single source sample, sequenced in a study of cytomegalovirus exposure and HLA in healthy donors. TCRdb keeps only in-frame clones here, not all; method: immunoSEQ multiplex PCR. The table includes 65,000 or so clones, about 90% detected once. Material: PBMCs. These receptors all stem from a woman between 18 and 29 years old in good health and CMV-seronegative.

The chain is built from TRBV7-2 and TRBJ2-1, with 7 bases aligning to TRBD1. The CDR3 is 15 amino acids. CDR1 SGHTA and CDR2 FQGNSA come from the germline V gene. The ends lost 3 bases at V and 5 bases at J; junction bases unmatched: 7. Here the CDR3 reads CASSLNRDRNNEQFF. CDR3 sequence (DNA): TGTGCCAGCAGCTTGAACCGGGACAGAAACAATGAGCAGTTCTTC.

This clone was found a few times. The V gene is TRBV27, the J gene TRBJ2-7, with D maybe TRBD1 (5 bases). From germline, CDR1 is MNHEY and CDR2 SMNVEV (reference sequence). This CDR3 has 14 residues. The V end lost 6 bases, the J end lost 6 bases, and 18 bases lay between the germline ends. CDR3 nucleotides: TGTGCCAGCAGATTCTCGGTAGGGGTACCCGAGCAGTACTTC. Translating gives CASRFSVGVPEQYF.

Worth noting for this clone: The junction departs from the called germline gene at one end, perhaps through a read error. The CDR3 loop reads CASSLRGETDREIF. The CDR3 nucleotides are TGTGCCAGCAGCCTCCGTGGGGAAACCGACAGGGAAATTTTC. The genes are TRBV11-1 and TRBJ1-2, with 7 bases lining up with TRBD1. The CDR3 is made up of 14 amino acids. Germline V gene sequence: CDR1 SGHAT, CDR2 FQDESV (reference sequence). The full variable domain, in which reference TRBV11-1 and TRBJ1-2 provide the parts outside the CDR3, is EAEVAQSPRYKITEKSQAVAFWCDPISGHATLYWYRQILGQGPELLVQFQDESVVDDSQLPKDRFSAERLKGVDSTLKIQPAELGDSAMYLCASSLRGETDREIFGSGTRLTVV.

This clone was seen more than once but under ten times. The CDR3 spells CASGLVNTGPLHF. In nucleotides, the CDR3 is TGTGCTAGTGGTTTGGTAAATACAGGGCCCCTCCACTTT. This chain uses TRBV12-5 with TRBJ1-6; D possibly corresponds to TRBD1 (6 bases). The CDR3 has 13 residues. Trimming shortened V by 0 bases and J by 13 bases, and 10 bases separated the two germline ends. CDR1 is LGHNT and CDR2 is FRNRAP in the germline V gene.

The gene calls are TRBV4-1 and TRBJ2-5; 8 bases map to TRBD2. The V and J ends lost 1 base and 4 bases, in that order; junction bases with no gene match: 5. Germline loops: CDR1 MGHRA, CDR2 YSYEKL. This CDR3 is 15 amino acids long. The CDR3 sequence is CASSQAGGPGETQYF. CDR3 DNA sequence: TGCGCCAGCAGCCAAGCGGGGGGGCCTGGAGAGACCCAGTACTTC.

The rearrangement joins TRBV30 to TRBJ1-5, with D perhaps matching TRBD1 (5 bases). The V and J ends lost 2 bases and 1 base respectively, with 18 bases between them. The CDR3 contains 17 residues. CDR1 is GTSNPN and CDR2 is SVGIG in the germline V gene (reference sequence). CDR3 sequence reads: CAWSWGSKGQSNQPQHF. DNA of the CDR3: TGTGCCTGGAGTTGGGGTAGTAAGGGGCAGAGCAATCAGCCCCAGCATTTT.

This chain links TRBV10-1 with TRBJ2-3; D uncertain. CDR3 size: 13 residues. V was pared by 6 bases and J by 6 bases, with 13 bases between. Germline V gene sequence: CDR1 WNHNN, CDR2 SYGVQD (reference sequence). CDR3 amino acids: CASSIARSDTQYF. The CDR3 DNA reads as TGCGCCAGCAGCATAGCTAGGTCCGATACGCAGTATTTT.

The chain has TRBV5-4 and TRBJ1-1, with D unresolved. This CDR3 contains 15 residues. Germline CDR1 SGHNT, CDR2 YYREEE (reference sequence). V lost 2 bases and J lost 0, with 11 bases in between. DNA for the CDR3: TGTGCCAGCAGCTTAAAAGGACTCATGAACACTGAAGCTTTCTTT. Translating gives CASSLKGLMNTEAFF.

The V and J genes are TRBV27 and TRBJ2-4, with D tentatively TRBD1 (5 bases). There are 13 residues in the CDR3. Germline lookup yields CDR1 MNHEY and CDR2 SMNVEV (reference sequence). V shed 6 bases and J shed 0 bases, with 6 bases lying between them. CDR3: CASRGLAKNIQYF. The CDR3 nucleotides are TGTGCCAGCAGGGGGCTAGCCAAAAACATTCAGTACTTC.

The genes are TRBV28 and TRBJ1-5; D is unresolved. The CDR3 is 11 amino acids. Germline lookup yields CDR1 MDHEN and CDR2 SYDVKM. V shed 8 bases and J shed 6 bases, with 8 bases lying between them. The CDR3 here is CASSGGQPQHF. The CDR3 bases are TGTGCCAGCTCCGGAGGTCAGCCCCAGCATTTT.

The CDR3 sequence is CASSLGGGSGANVLTF. The CDR3 region has the DNA TGTGCCAGCAGCTTAGGAGGGGGCTCAGGGGCCAACGTCCTGACTTTC. The chain is built from TRBV7-2 and TRBJ2-6; 7 bases fit TRBD1. The CDR3 has 16 residues. CDR1 and CDR2 (germline): SGHTA, FQGNSA. The trim removed 1 base at V and 4 bases at J, leaving 4 bases unmatched.

The chain uses TRBV18 and TRBJ1-2, with 9 bases identical to TRBD1. The length of the CDR3 is 15 residues. V was clipped by 1 base and J by 3 bases; unmatched bases: 3. Germline V gene lookup returns CDR1 KGHSH and CDR2 LQKENI. The CDR3, as DNA: TGTGCCAGCTCACCACGGACAGGGGATCACTATGGCTACACCTTC. This encodes CASSPRTGDHYGYTF. Filled out from reference TRBV18 and TRBJ1-2, the complete variable domain reads NAGVMQNPRHLVRRRGQEARLRCSPMKGHSHVYWYRQLPEEGLKFMVYLQKENIIDESGMPKERFSAEFPKEGPSILRIQQVVRGDSAAYFCASSPRTGDHYGYTFGSGTRLTVV.

CDR3 sequence (DNA): TGTGCCAGCAGCGGTTCACGGACACTATACACCTTC. Protein product: CASSGSRTLYTF. The chain has TRBV7-2 and TRBJ1-2; weak D call: TRBD1 (5 bases). Trimming took 5 bases from V and 11 from J, leaving 15 bases between them. Per the germline V gene, CDR1 is SGHTA and CDR2 is FQGNSA. The CDR3 is made up of 12 amino acids.

The chain uses TRBV2 and TRBJ1-1, with a weak D call TRBD1 (6 bases). Trimming shortened V by 6 bases and J by 0 bases, and 11 bases separated the two germline ends. Germline lookup yields CDR1 SNHLY and CDR2 FYNNEI. The CDR3 length is 14 residues. The CDR3 coding sequence is TGTGCCAGCAGGTTACAGGGATTGAACACTGAAGCTTTCTTT. Its translation is CASRLQGLNTEAFF. The complete variable domain, with remaining parts taken from reference TRBV2 and TRBJ1-1, reads EPEVTQTPSHQVTQMGQEVILRCVPISNHLYFYWYRQILGQKVEFLVSFYNNEISEKSEIFDDQFSVERPDGSNFTLKIRSTKLEDSAMYFCASRLQGLNTEAFFGQGTRLTVV.

This rearrangement joins TRBV13 to TRBJ2-1; D gene uncertain. CDR3 length: 11 amino acids. Trimming stripped 0 bases from V and 8 bases from J, with 2 bases between. In germline, CDR1 is PRHDT, CDR2 FYEKMQ (reference sequence). This CDR3 reads CASSLGYEQFF. CDR3 coding DNA: TGTGCCAGCAGCTTAGGCTATGAGCAGTTCTTC.

This chain joins TRBV27 and TRBJ1-4, with D perhaps TRBD1 (5 bases). Germline lookup yields CDR1 MNHEY and CDR2 SMNVEV (reference sequence). This CDR3 has 16 residues. The ends were cut back, 10 bases at V and 4 bases at J, with 22 bases in the middle. DNA for the CDR3: TGTGCCACCAAAAGGAAAGGGGTCGCCCTTAATGAAAAACTGTTTTTT. The encoded protein is CATKRKGVALNEKLFF.

The chain is built from TRBV4-1 and TRBJ2-7, with D possibly being TRBD1 (5 bases). Germline-derived CDR1 and CDR2 are MGHRA and YSYEKL. Between the trimmed V and J ends, which lost 1 base and 1 base, there was a span of 11 bases. The CDR3 runs 15 residues. In DNA, the CDR3 is TGCGCCAGCAGCCAAGGCCCGACAGAATCCTACGAGCAGTACTTC. This gives the protein CASSQGPTESYEQYF.

CDR3 residues: CASSILAGEYNEQFF. The CDR3 nucleotides read TGTGCCAGTAGTATACTAGCGGGAGAGTACAATGAGCAGTTCTTC. V gene TRBV19 combines with J gene TRBJ2-1; 10 bases line up with TRBD2. Germline-derived CDR1 and CDR2 are LNHDA and SQIVND (reference sequence). V lost 2 bases to trimming and J lost 4 bases; unmatched junction nucleotides: 2. This CDR3 is built from 15 residues.

The chain carries TRBV6-5 and TRBJ1-5; D gene ambiguous. The CDR3 is made up of 14 amino acids. Between the trimmed V and J ends, which lost 2 bases and 7 bases, there was a span of 12 bases. Per the germline V gene, CDR1 is MNHEY and CDR2 is SVGAGI. Here the CDR3 reads CASSYEGGVQPQHF. CDR3 in DNA: TGTGCCAGCAGTTACGAGGGTGGGGTGCAGCCCCAGCATTTT.

This clone is a singleton in its sample. The chain joins TRBV29-1 to TRBJ2-5; TRBD2 agrees at 8 bases. The CDR3 sequence is 17 residues long. Trimming took 1 base from V and 0 from J; bases not matched to a gene: 10. In germline, CDR1 is SQVTM, CDR2 ANQGSEA. The CDR3 loop is CSVEGFLTSGNQETQYF. CDR3 sequence (DNA): TGCAGCGTTGAAGGGTTTCTCACTAGCGGAAACCAAGAGACCCAGTACTTC.

CDR3 amino acids: CASSLTQETQYF. In nucleotides, the CDR3 is TGTGCCAGCAGTTTAACCCAGGAGACCCAGTACTTC. This chain connects TRBV28 to TRBJ2-5; D remains ambiguous. The V and J ends lost 2 bases and 5 bases respectively, with 6 bases between them. Per the germline V gene, CDR1 is MDHEN and CDR2 is SYDVKM. This CDR3 is 12 amino acids long. The whole variable domain, filled in from reference TRBV28 and TRBJ2-5, reads DVKVTQSSRYLVKRTGEKVFLECVQDMDHENMFWYRQDPGLGLRLIYFSYDVKMKEKGDIPEGYSVSREKKERFSLILESASTNQTSMYLCASSLTQETQYFGPGTRLLVL.

V gene TRBV6-5 combines with J gene TRBJ2-7, with 7 bases that match TRBD1. V dropped 6 bases and J dropped 4; count of bases not matched to a gene: 12. The CDR3 loop spans 15 amino acids. The germline V gene has CDR1 MNHEY and CDR2 SVGAGI. CDR3 in DNA: TGTGCCAGCAGGCCTAACCTGGGACAGATGTACGAGCAGTACTTC. Protein product: CASRPNLGQMYEQYF.